The rows below give T cell receptor beta chains drawn from one sample of a study of early stage breast cancer tumors. Only in-frame clones appear in the TCRdb table, and some are missing; sequencing was by immunoSEQ multiplex PCR. The repertoire holds more than 65,000 clones, with less than 90% as singletons. The sample consisted of blood. Every receptor here comes from a person aged 35 to 50 with breast cancer. The CDR3 runs from the conserved cysteine through the conserved F or W. The order of the fields is D gene, J gene, V gene, clone size, CDR3 length, CDR3 DNA, CDR3 protein. D genes are given only for firm matches. Clone size is given for some rows only: seen once, a few or many times, or a class if the clone is expanded.

NA	TRBJ1-3	TRBV12-5	NA	14	TGTGCTAGTGGTCCCGGTACGGAAGGAAACACCATATATTTT	CASGPGTEGNTIYF
NA	TRBJ2-5	TRBV28	NA	12	TGTGCCAGCAGTCTCTGGACCGAGGCCCAGTACTTC	CASSLWTEAQYF
NA	TRBJ1-4	TRBV7-2	once	17	TGTGCCAGCAGCTCGACCAGGACGGCATCGACTAATGAAAAACTGTTTTTT	CASSSTRTASTNEKLFF
NA	TRBJ2-1	TRBV19	NA	15	TGTGCCAGTAACGACAGACGGAGCTCCTACAATGAGCAGTTCTTC	CASNDRRSSYNEQFF
TRBD2	TRBJ2-7	TRBV5-4	NA	15	TGTGCCAGCAGCAGGGGACTAGCGGGAGCGAGGGAGCAGTACTTC	CASSRGLAGAREQYF
NA	TRBJ1-5	TRBV6-5	few	13	TGTGCCAGCAGGACAGCTAGCAATCAGCCCCAGCATTTT	CASRTASNQPQHF
TRBD2	TRBJ2-7	TRBV6-1	NA	16	TGTGCCAGCAGTGAAGATAGCGGGAGGGCCTCCTACGAGCAGTACTTC	CASSEDSGRASYEQYF
NA	TRBJ1-5	TRBV6-1	NA	15	TGTGCCAGCAGTGAAGGGCATCTACCCTATCAGCCCCAGCATTTT	CASSEGHLPYQPQHF
TRBD2	TRBJ2-1	TRBV30	NA	15	TGTGCCTGGAGTGTGACTCTAGCGGGCGTAAATGAGCAGTTCTTC	CAWSVTLAGVNEQFF
NA	TRBJ2-1	TRBV2	NA	13	TGTGCCAGCAGCCCGATCTCCTACAATGAGCAGTTCTTC	CASSPISYNEQFF
TRBD1	TRBJ1-1	TRBV7-9	few	11	TGTGCCAGCAGCCCCGGGACAGCGGCTTTCTTT	CASSPGTAAFF
NA	TRBJ1-1	TRBV30	NA	11	TGTGCCTGGAGTGTGATCACTGAAGCTTTCTTT	CAWSVITEAFF
NA	TRBJ2-5	TRBV5-4	once	14	TGTGCCAGCAGCTTGCAAGGATCGCAAGAGACCCAGTACTTC	CASSLQGSQETQYF
TRBD2	TRBJ2-3	TRBV4-1	NA	16	TGCGCCAGCAGCCGTTCTAGCGGGACTAGCACAGATACGCAGTATTTT	CASSRSSGTSTDTQYF
TRBD1	TRBJ2-1	TRBV15	NA	17	TGTGCCACCAGCAGAGCATTACGGACAGGGGGTCTCGGTGAGCAGTTCTTC	CATSRALRTGGLGEQFF
NA	TRBJ2-3	TRBV9	NA	14	TGTGCCAGCAGCCCCCATTCTAGCACAGATACGCAGTATTTT	CASSPHSSTDTQYF
TRBD2	TRBJ2-3	TRBV16	NA	17	TGTGCCAGCAGCCCAGACTGGACTAGCGGTAGCACAGATACGCAGTATTTT	CASSPDWTSGSTDTQYF
TRBD1	TRBJ2-7	TRBV10-2	NA	15	TGCGCCAGCAGTGTCCAGGGGGCAGGCCCCAACGAGCAGTACTTC	CASSVQGAGPNEQYF
TRBD2	TRBJ2-1	TRBV19	few	15	TGTGCCAGTAGTCCCACGGGAGCGGGGGTTGATGAGCAGTTCTTC	CASSPTGAGVDEQFF
NA	TRBJ1-1	TRBV28	NA	14	TGTGCCAGCACGGAAAGCAGGGAATGGGCTGAAGCTTTCTTT	CASTESREWAEAFF
TRBD2	TRBJ2-7	TRBV28	NA	19	TGTGCCAGCAGTCCTAGTTCGGGCGGGAGAAGTGGGGATAGTTGGGAGCAGTACTTC	CASSPSSGGRSGDSWEQYF
NA	TRBJ2-5	TRBV28	NA	17	TGTGCCAGCAGTTTTTACATGCCGGGTCGGGGACAAGAGACCCAGTACTTC	CASSFYMPGRGQETQYF
NA	TRBJ2-3	TRBV28	once	17	TGTGCCAGCGGGCGACTTAGGCGGGCCTCTAGCACAGATACGCAGTATTTT	CASGRLRRASSTDTQYF
NA	TRBJ2-1	TRBV7-9	NA	11	TGTGCCTCTAGCGACCACAATGAGCAGTTCTTC	CASSDHNEQFF
NA	TRBJ1-3	TRBV19	once	13	TGTGCCAGTTCGCCAGGAGTTGGAAACACCATATATTTT	CASSPGVGNTIYF
NA	TRBJ2-7	TRBV5-5	NA	17	TGTGCCAGCAGCTTGGCCTTCAGTGGCAGGGAGCCCTACGAGCAGTACTTC	CASSLAFSGREPYEQYF
TRBD2	TRBJ2-3	TRBV7-3	NA	16	TGTGCCAGCAGCCCATCTAGCGGGAGAGGAATAGATACGCAGTATTTT	CASSPSSGRGIDTQYF
NA	TRBJ1-6	TRBV30	NA	14	TGTGCCTGGAGTTGGATCGGGGGTAATTCACCCCTCCACTTT	CAWSWIGGNSPLHF
NA	TRBJ1-1	TRBV27	NA	16	TGTGCCAGCAGTTATACCGGGACAAACATGAACACTGAAGCTTTCTTT	CASSYTGTNMNTEAFF
NA	TRBJ2-3	TRBV7-3	NA	16	TGTGCCAGCAGCCCTACCGGGGGAGCGGGCACAGATACGCAGTATTTT	CASSPTGGAGTDTQYF
NA	TRBJ2-3	TRBV10-3	NA	13	TGTGCCCCCCCCGAGAGGGGTCCAGATACGCAGTATTTT	CAPPERGPDTQYF
NA	TRBJ2-7	TRBV19	once	14	TGTGCCAGTAGTATTCCAGGTCTGTCCTACGAGCAGTACTTC	CASSIPGLSYEQYF
TRBD2	TRBJ2-1	TRBV7-9	NA	14	TGTGCCAGCAGCTCGTCGCGGGAGTTTGGTGAGCAGTTCTTC	CASSSSREFGEQFF
TRBD1	TRBJ2-6	TRBV11-1	NA	17	TGTGCCAGCAGCCAGGGACAGGGTAAATCTGGGGCCAACGTCCTGACTTTC	CASSQGQGKSGANVLTF
NA	TRBJ1-1	TRBV4-1	NA	14	TGCGCCAGCAGCCAAGATCCAGGGAGGCCTGAAGCTTTCTTT	CASSQDPGRPEAFF
NA	TRBJ2-3	TRBV19	NA	14	TGTGCCAGTAGCTTGGCGGTTAGCACAGATACGCAGTATTTT	CASSLAVSTDTQYF
NA	TRBJ1-4	TRBV7-8	NA	14	TGTGCCAGCAGCTTATATGCGGCTAATGAAAAACTGTTTTTT	CASSLYAANEKLFF
TRBD2	TRBJ2-3	TRBV27	NA	15	TGTGCCAGCAGTGAGGCGGGAGACCCCACAGATACGCAGTATTTT	CASSEAGDPTDTQYF
TRBD1	TRBJ1-2	TRBV14	NA	15	TGTGCCAGCAGCCAAGGGCAGGGGGGGACCTATGGCTACACCTTC	CASSQGQGGTYGYTF
NA	TRBJ1-1	TRBV29-1	NA	13	TGCAGCGTTGGGACGGGGGGGGACACTGAAGCTTTCTTT	CSVGTGGDTEAFF
NA	TRBJ2-1	TRBV7-2	NA	12	TGTGCCAGCAGCCTCAGGGGCAATGAGCAGTTCTTC	CASSLRGNEQFF
NA	TRBJ1-1	TRBV30	NA	13	TGTGCCTGGATGATCACTAGTGTGGCTGAAGCTTTCTTT	CAWMITSVAEAFF
NA	TRBJ1-1	TRBV5-1	NA	14	TGCGCCAGCAGCTTGGTGTCCCTTAACACTGAAGCTTTCTTT	CASSLVSLNTEAFF